The 23 T cell receptor beta chains given below trace back to one sample, sequenced in a study of cytomegalovirus exposure and HLA in healthy donors. Profiled with immunoSEQ multiplex PCR; TCRdb holds only in-frame clones, not every one. This sample carries 150,000 to 200,000 clones, 84% of them seen once, and the ten largest clones take roughly 10%. Input material: PBMCs. The source of these receptors is a man aged 25 to 45 in good health and CMV-seropositive.

This clone turned up a few times. V is TRBV19 and J is TRBJ2-2; 9 nucleotides match TRBD2. The CDR3 loop spans 15 amino acids. The germline CDR1 and CDR2 sequences are LNHDA and SQIVND (reference sequence). V dropped 11 bases and J dropped 7; count of bases not matched to a gene: 14. The CDR3 loop reads CAPTVGGRAVGELFF. DNA for the CDR3: TGTGCCCCAACCGTGGGCGGGAGGGCCGTCGGGGAGCTGTTTTTT.

The chain is built from TRBV5-1 and TRBJ2-7, with 12 positions matching TRBD2. This CDR3 comprises 15 residues. Losses at the gene ends were 0 bases for V and 3 bases for J; bases not matched to a gene: 1. Germline assignment: CDR1 SGHRS and CDR2 YFSETQ. The CDR3 DNA follows: TGCGCCAGCAGCTTGGGGACTAGCGGGATCTACGAGCAGTACTTC. It specifies CASSLGTSGIYEQYF.

The rearrangement links TRBV30 to TRBJ2-7, with 16 bases that match TRBD2. With 7 bases clipped from V and 10 bases from J, the junction kept 10 bases outside the gene matches. CDR3 length equals 14 residues. Germline CDR1 GTSNPN, CDR2 SVGIG (reference sequence). Here the CDR3 DNA reads TGTGCCTTACGTCCCGGGACTAGCGGGGGGGCTCAGTACTTC. Protein: CALRPGTSGGAQYF.

The gene calls are TRBV4-3 and TRBJ2-6, with D uncertain. The CDR3 is made up of 16 amino acids. CDR1 is LGHNA and CDR2 is YSLEER in the germline V gene. Trimming pared 4 bases from V and 0 bases from J, leaving 10 bases between. CDR3 sequence (DNA): TGCGCCAGCAGCCGGAATACAGCCTCTGGGGCCAACGTCCTGACTTTC. Amino acids: CASSRNTASGANVLTF.

In nucleotides, the CDR3 is TGTGCCAGCAGCTTAGCGGCAGGATCGAACACCGGGGAGCTGTTTTTT. Amino acids: CASSLAAGSNTGELFF. The chain is built from TRBV7-6 and TRBJ2-2; D is undetermined. The germline V and J ends were trimmed by 0 bases and 0 bases, with 8 bases remaining between them. Per germline, CDR1 SGHVS and CDR2 FNYEAQ. The length of the CDR3 is 16 residues.

The chain combines TRBV19 with TRBJ1-2; D perhaps matches TRBD1 (6 bases). The V end was cut by 0 bases, the J end by 8 bases, with 19 bases between. Per the germline V gene, CDR1 is LNHDA and CDR2 is SQIVND (reference sequence). This CDR3 spans 16 amino acids. CDR3 in amino acids: CASSIDPGQLSSGYTF. The CDR3 nucleotides read TGTGCCAGTAGTATAGACCCGGGACAACTATCATCCGGCTACACCTTC.

In its sample, this clone was seen a few times. The V gene is TRBV25-1, the J gene TRBJ2-7; tentative D call: TRBD1 (5 bases). Germline lookup yields CDR1 MGHDK and CDR2 SYGVNS. The CDR3 is made up of 13 amino acids. Trimming took 4 bases from V and 3 from J, leaving 10 bases between them. The CDR3 reads CASSVQGGYEQYF. The CDR3 DNA sequence: TGTGCCAGCAGTGTCCAGGGCGGCTACGAGCAGTACTTC.

In its sample, this clone was seen many times. Other DNA sequences in this sample translate to the same CDR3. The chain has TRBV28 and TRBJ1-2, with 7 positions matching TRBD1. V was pared by 6 bases and J by 2 bases, with 0 bases of the junction left unmatched. Germline V CDR1 and CDR2: MDHEN, SYDVKM. This CDR3 comprises 12 residues. The CDR3 region is CASRTGNYGYTF. Written as DNA, the CDR3 is TGTGCCAGCAGGACAGGGAACTATGGCTACACCTTC.

This rearrangement joins TRBV28 to TRBJ2-1; D uncertain. CDR3 length: 12 residues. V was pared by 2 bases and J by 9 bases, with 8 bases between. Germline values: CDR1 MDHEN, CDR2 SYDVKM. The CDR3 nucleotides read TGTGCCAGCAGTTTACCCCCTCCTGAGCAGTTCTTC. Its translation is CASSLPPPEQFF.

The V call is TRBV13, the J call TRBJ2-7; D may be TRBD2 (6 bases). Trimming stripped 2 bases from V and 7 bases from J, with 24 bases between. This CDR3 is built from 17 residues. In germline, CDR1 is PRHDT, CDR2 FYEKMQ (reference sequence). CDR3 amino acids: CASSLSHGSGLNTEQYF. The CDR3 DNA sequence: TGTGCCAGCAGCTTAAGTCATGGTAGCGGCCTTAATACGGAGCAGTACTTC.

This clone was seen only once. The chain recombines TRBV28 with TRBJ2-5; D ambiguous. Between the trimmed V and J ends, which lost 3 bases and 5 bases, there was a span of 7 bases. The CDR3 has 12 amino acids. Germline CDR1 MDHEN, CDR2 SYDVKM. CDR3 bases: TGTGCCAGCAGTTTTTTAGAGGAGACCCAGTACTTC. Its translation is CASSFLEETQYF.

Written as DNA, the CDR3 is TGTGCCAGCAGCACAGCAGGGGCGGGTAATGAAAAACTGTTTTTT. It yields the protein CASSTAGAGNEKLFF. V is TRBV5-4 and J is TRBJ1-4, with D possibly being TRBD1 (6 bases). The CDR3 is made up of 15 amino acids. Germline CDR1 SGHNT, CDR2 YYREEE (reference sequence). V was shortened by 4 bases and J by 4 bases, with 14 bases between the two germline ends.

The rearrangement joins TRBV7-3 to TRBJ2-2; possibly TRBD1 for D (6 bases). CDR3 size: 17 residues. Trimming took 4 bases from V and 2 from J, leaving 17 bases between them. Germline CDR1 and CDR2: SGHTA and FQGTGA. The CDR3 DNA follows: TGTGCCAGCAGCTACGAGGACAGACGCGGAAACACCGGGGAGCTGTTTTTT. Translating it yields CASSYEDRRGNTGELFF.

This clone occurred a few times. The CDR3 protein is CASSQAGGTGFTGNTIYF. CDR3 DNA: TGCGCCAGCAGCCAAGCTGGGGGGACAGGGTTCACTGGAAACACCATATATTTT. V gene TRBV4-1 combines with J gene TRBJ1-3, with 9 bases that match TRBD1. V gave up 1 base and J gave up 2 bases; unmatched junction bases: 9. The length of the CDR3 is 18 residues. Per germline, CDR1 MGHRA and CDR2 YSYEKL.

The V and J genes are TRBV4-3 and TRBJ2-1, with a weak D call TRBD2 (5 bases). The CDR3 sequence is 18 residues long. Trimming took 1 base from V and 1 from J, leaving 17 bases between them. Germline V gene sequence: CDR1 LGHNA, CDR2 YSLEER. CDR3 sequence: CASSQGTWSGDSYNEQFF. In DNA form, the CDR3 reads TGCGCCAGCAGCCAAGGTACCTGGAGCGGTGATTCCTACAATGAGCAGTTCTTC.

As to this clone: Additional DNA sequences in this sample encode the identical CDR3. The V gene is TRBV5-1, the J gene TRBJ1-1; D is perhaps TRBD1 (5 bases). Per the germline V gene, CDR1 is SGHRS and CDR2 is YFSETQ. There are 13 residues in the CDR3. V was trimmed by 2 bases and J by 1 base, leaving 6 bases between them. CDR3 loop: CASSFGGNTEAFF. CDR3 nucleotides: TGCGCCAGCAGCTTCGGGGGGAACACTGAAGCTTTCTTT.

There are a few counts of this clone. The chain employs TRBV7-3 and TRBJ2-1, with 7 bases matching TRBD1. Unmatched junction bases numbered 3, after V lost 3 bases and J lost 7 bases. CDR1 is SGHTA, CDR2 FQGTGA, per germline. This CDR3 is built from 13 residues. The chain's CDR3 is CASSFDRANEQFF. The CDR3 nucleotides are TGTGCCAGCAGCTTCGACAGGGCGAATGAGCAGTTCTTC.

This clone was recorded once. V is TRBV18 and J is TRBJ1-6; D remains unclear. The V gene lost 3 bases and the J gene lost 10 bases, with 16 bases spanning the gap. Per germline, CDR1 KGHSH and CDR2 LQKENI. The CDR3 is 15 residues long. DNA of the CDR3: TGTGCCAGCTCACCGGAAAGGGAGGTTATATCACCCCTCCACTTT. Translated: CASSPEREVISPLHF.

This chain links TRBV10-3 with TRBJ2-1, with D possibly matching TRBD2 (6 bases). The V and J ends lost 4 bases and 2 bases respectively, with 18 bases between them. Germline V lookup: CDR1 ENHRY, CDR2 SYGVKD. This CDR3 is 17 amino acids long. The CDR3 DNA follows: TGTGCCATCAGTGGGGCCCAGGGAGCGGGCCCCTACAATGAGCAGTTCTTC. Its protein product is CAISGAQGAGPYNEQFF.

A few counts support this clone. The CDR3 sequence: CASSPTERGYTF. In DNA form, the CDR3 reads TGTGCCAGCAGCCCGACAGAACGGGGCTACACCTTC. The chain recombines TRBV11-2 with TRBJ1-2; the D gene is possibly TRBD1 (5 bases). CDR3 size: 12 residues. Germline values: CDR1 SGHAT, CDR2 FQNNGV. The V end lost 5 bases, the J end lost 8 bases, and 12 bases lay between the germline ends.

The chain carries TRBV28 and TRBJ1-5; TRBD1 might be the D (5 bases). Trimming shortened V by 1 base and J by 2 bases, and 12 bases separated the two germline ends. The CDR3 is made up of 16 amino acids. Germline V gene data show CDR1 as MDHEN and CDR2 as SYDVKM. The CDR3 is CASSLFTGTGNQPQHF. The CDR3 DNA reads TGTGCCAGCAGTTTATTTACAGGCACGGGCAATCAGCCCCAGCATTTT.

This chain joins TRBV10-3 and TRBJ2-2; 7 positions match TRBD1. Per the germline V gene, CDR1 is ENHRY and CDR2 is SYGVKD. V lost 6 bases to trimming and J lost 7 bases; unmatched junction nucleotides: 5. This CDR3 has 13 amino acids. The CDR3 DNA reads TGTGCCATCAGGACAGGGTCGCACGGGGAGCTGTTTTTT. Protein: CAIRTGSHGELFF.

This chain connects TRBV5-1 to TRBJ1-2, with D possibly matching TRBD1 (6 bases). Deletions cut 2 bases from V and 3 bases from J, with 17 bases between. Germline V lookup: CDR1 SGHRS, CDR2 YFSETQ. The CDR3 consists of 16 residues. In nucleotides, the CDR3 is TGCGCCAGCAGCTTAAACGGACAGCCGAGGGACTATGGCTACACCTTC. This sequence encodes CASSLNGQPRDYGYTF.